This T cell receptor (beta chain) emerged from a study of cytomegalovirus exposure and HLA in healthy donors. Study results and caveats: Among the sequence variants, a highly shared cluster was likely an artifact of sequencing. Researchers counted roughly 150 TCR beta chains as cytomegalovirus-associated. When the data were analyzed later, several of the most significant clusters appeared to be linked to common viral pathogens.

Note on this clone: The target antigen is unknown.

This CDR3 contains 13 residues. Trimming removed 0 bases from V and 3 bases from J, with 6 bases in between. The V gene's germline CDR1 is MNHEY and CDR2 SVGAGI. Use of 60 Vbeta and 13 Jbeta primers characterized the PCR. This table comes from immunoSEQ multiplex PCR, and its TCRdb copy is limited to in-frame clones, with some not included. Recorded for this sample: 150,000 to 200,000 clones. The chain employs TRBV6-5 and TRBJ2-7, with D unclear. Sequencing was carried out using PBMCs. The source is a woman aged 18-29 years in good health and CMV-seropositive. CDR3 sequence: CASSYSYSYEQYF. Here the CDR3 DNA reads TGTGCCAGCAGTTACTCGTACAGCTACGAGCAGTACTTC.